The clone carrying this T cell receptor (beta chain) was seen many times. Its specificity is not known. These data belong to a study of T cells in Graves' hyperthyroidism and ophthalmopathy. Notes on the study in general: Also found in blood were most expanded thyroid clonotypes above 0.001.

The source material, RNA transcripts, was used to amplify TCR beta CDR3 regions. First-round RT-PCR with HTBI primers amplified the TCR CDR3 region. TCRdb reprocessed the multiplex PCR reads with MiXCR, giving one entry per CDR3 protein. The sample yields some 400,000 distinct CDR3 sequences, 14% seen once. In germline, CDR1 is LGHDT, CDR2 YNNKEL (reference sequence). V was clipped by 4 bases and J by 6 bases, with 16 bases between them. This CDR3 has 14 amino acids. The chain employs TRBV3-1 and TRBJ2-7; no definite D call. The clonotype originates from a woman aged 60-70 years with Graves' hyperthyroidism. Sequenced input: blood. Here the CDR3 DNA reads TGTGCCAGCAGCCCCCATTCCGTGAACTCCGAGCAGTACTTC. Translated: CASSPHSVNSEQYF.